This TCR beta chain was obtained from a study of blood T cells in healthy people across ages. Findings and caveats of the study: Aged donors had fewer naive CD4+ cells and lower diversity than long-lived donors.

A sample-barcoded 5' primer and a J-beta primer mix were used in a second PCR of about 7 to 12 cycles. In TCRdb, the 5' RACE reads were re-called with MiXCR into one record per CDR3 protein. The repertoire holds about 970,000 distinct CDR3 sequences, roughly 50% seen once, with 20% to 25% in the top ten. Details on this clonotype: Its antigen is unidentified.

This CDR3 region has 17 residues. Trimming left V 0 bases short and J 3 bases short, with 18 bases between. Germline CDR1 DFQATT, CDR2 SNEGSKA (reference sequence). Input material: blood. The genes are TRBV20-1 and TRBJ2-1; weak D call: TRBD2 (6 bases). The sequence derives from a woman aged 55 to 70 in good health. The CDR3 region has the DNA TGCAGTGCTAGAGAATGGGGGAGGCGGAGCAACTACAATGAGCAGTTCTTC. Translation gives CSAREWGRRSNYNEQFF.